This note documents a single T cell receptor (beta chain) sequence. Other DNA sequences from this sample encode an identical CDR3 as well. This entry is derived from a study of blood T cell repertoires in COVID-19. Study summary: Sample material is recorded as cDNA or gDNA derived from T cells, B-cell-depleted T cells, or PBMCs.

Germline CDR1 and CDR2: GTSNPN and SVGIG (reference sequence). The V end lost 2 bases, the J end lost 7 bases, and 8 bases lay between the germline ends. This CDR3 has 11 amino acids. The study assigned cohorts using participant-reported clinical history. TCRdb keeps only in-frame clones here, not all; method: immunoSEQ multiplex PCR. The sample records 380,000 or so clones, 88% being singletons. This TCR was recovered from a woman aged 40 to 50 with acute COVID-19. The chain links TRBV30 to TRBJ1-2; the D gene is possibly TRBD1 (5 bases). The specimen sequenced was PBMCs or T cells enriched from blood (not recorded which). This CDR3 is CAWSQGGGYTF. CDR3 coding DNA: TGTGCCTGGAGTCAGGGCGGTGGCTACACCTTC.